Presented here are 20 T cell receptor beta chains from one specimen sequenced in a study of cytomegalovirus exposure and HLA in healthy donors. Researchers ran the PCR with 60 Vbeta and 13 Jbeta primers. TCRdb's table, derived via immunoSEQ multiplex PCR, lists solely in-frame clones and lacks some. The sample carries 250,000 to 350,000 clones, 86% recorded once. Sequencing was done on a sample of PBMCs. These receptors came from a man aged 35-49 years in good health and CMV-seropositive.

The CDR3 sequence is CASSGLAGGGYNEQFF. The CDR3 DNA sequence: TGTGCCAGCTCAGGCCTAGCGGGAGGAGGCTACAATGAGCAGTTCTTC. This chain links TRBV18 with TRBJ2-1, with 11 bases aligning to TRBD2. CDR3 size: 16 residues. V gave up 5 bases and J gave up 3 bases; unmatched junction bases: 6. Germline CDR1 is KGHSH and CDR2 is LQKENI.

Remarks on this clone: The junction departs from germline at one end; a sequencing error may be responsible. The chain employs TRBV27 and TRBJ2-1, with 13 nucleotides matching TRBD2. This CDR3 has 15 amino acids. The V gene's germline CDR1 is MNHEY and CDR2 SMNVEV (reference sequence). The CDR3 loop reads CASSSPTLAGGPRLF. As DNA, the CDR3 is TGTGCCAGCAGTTCCCCCACACTAGCGGGAGGGCCTCGGCTCTTC.

This clone was counted only a few times. Other DNA sequences in this sample translate to the same CDR3. V is TRBV27 and J is TRBJ2-7; 8 bases are shared with TRBD1. This CDR3 comprises 14 residues. J gave up 0 bases and V 3 bases, and 1 base lay outside the gene matches. Germline CDR1 and CDR2: MNHEY and SMNVEV (reference sequence). The CDR3 nucleotides read TGTGCCAGCAGTTTCGGACAGGGCTCCTACGAGCAGTACTTC. The encoded protein is CASSFGQGSYEQYF.

The chain is built from TRBV2 and TRBJ1-4; 8 positions match TRBD1. V lost 3 bases, J lost 0 bases, and 0 bases stayed unmatched. The CDR3 consists of 15 residues. Germline assignment: CDR1 SNHLY and CDR2 FYNNEI. CDR3 sequence (DNA): TGTGCCAGCAGTGAGGACAGGGCAACTAATGAAAAACTGTTTTTT. As protein: CASSEDRATNEKLFF.

J is TRBJ1-1 and V is TRBV9, with D perhaps matching TRBD1 (5 bases). CDR3 length equals 14 residues. Germline CDR1 SGDLS, CDR2 YYNGEE. V lost 4 bases, J lost 5 bases, and 15 bases lay in between. This chain's CDR3 is CASSPHLGTTEAFF. The CDR3 coding sequence is TGTGCCAGCAGCCCCCACTTAGGGACTACTGAAGCTTTCTTT.

This clone was seen once. The rearrangement links TRBV19 to TRBJ1-2; D may be TRBD1 (5 bases). There are 13 residues in the CDR3. Germline CDR1 LNHDA, CDR2 SQIVND (reference sequence). The V and J ends lost 7 bases and 8 bases respectively, with 17 bases between them. Written as DNA, the CDR3 is TGTGCCAGTACCCCTTGGGGCAAGGGCGGCTACACCTTC. It specifies CASTPWGKGGYTF. Supplemented by reference TRBV19 and TRBJ1-2, the full variable domain reads DGGITQSPKYLFRKEGQNVTLSCEQNLNHDAMYWYRQDPGQGLRLIYYSQIVNDFQKGDIAEGYSVSREKKESFPLTVTSAQKNPTAFYLCASTPWGKGGYTFGSGTRLTVV.

The CDR3: CASSREGSSSYEQYF. The CDR3 bases are TGTGCCAGCAGTCGGGAAGGGAGTAGCTCCTACGAGCAGTACTTC. The chain joins TRBV28 to TRBJ2-7; D possibly corresponds to TRBD2 (5 bases). There are 15 residues in the CDR3. V lost 5 bases and J 0 bases, leaving 14 bases between the germline ends. Germline CDR1 and CDR2: MDHEN and SYDVKM.

V is TRBV9 and J is TRBJ2-7, with D maybe TRBD2 (6 bases). This CDR3 region has 15 residues. V was shortened by 0 bases and J by 1 base, with 11 bases between the two germline ends. Germline CDR1 reads SGDLS; CDR2 reads YYNGEE. This CDR3 is CASSVGAGTSYEQYF. The CDR3 DNA sequence: TGTGCCAGCAGCGTAGGGGCAGGGACTTCCTACGAGCAGTACTTC.

This rearrangement joins TRBV7-2 to TRBJ2-1, with D perhaps matching TRBD1 (6 bases). Germline V CDR1 and CDR2: SGHTA, FQGNSA. CDR3 length equals 14 residues. V shed 2 bases and J shed 3 bases, with 8 bases lying between them. The CDR3 protein is CASSLLQGYNEQFF. The CDR3 DNA reads TGTGCCAGCAGCTTATTACAGGGCTACAATGAGCAGTTCTTC.

This sequence joins TRBV28 and TRBJ2-3; TRBD2 might be the D (6 bases). Germline values: CDR1 MDHEN, CDR2 SYDVKM. CDR3 length: 16 residues. The V gene lost 4 bases and the J gene lost 1 base, with 15 bases spanning the gap. The CDR3 nucleotides read TGTGCCAGCAGTTCTCCAGCGGGCCAGGGCACAGATACGCAGTATTTT. This sequence encodes CASSSPAGQGTDTQYF.

This rearrangement joins TRBV28 to TRBJ2-5, with unresolved D. CDR1 MDHEN and CDR2 SYDVKM come from the germline V gene. CDR3 length equals 15 residues. The ends were cut back, 6 bases at V and 1 base at J, with 15 bases in the middle. The DNA for the CDR3 is TGTGCCAGCAGCCCCCTCTCAAGCACCCAAGAGACCCAGTACTTC. The encoded protein is CASSPLSSTQETQYF. Combining the CDR3 with reference TRBV28 and TRBJ2-5 gives the whole variable domain DVKVTQSSRYLVKRTGEKVFLECVQDMDHENMFWYRQDPGLGLRLIYFSYDVKMKEKGDIPEGYSVSREKKERFSLILESASTNQTSMYLCASSPLSSTQETQYFGPGTRLLVL.

This sequence joins TRBV7-9 and TRBJ2-7, with TRBD2 identical over 7 bases. V shed 5 bases and J 3 bases; nucleotides not matched to a gene: 4. From germline, CDR1 is SEHNR and CDR2 FQNEAQ (reference sequence). The CDR3 length is 13 residues. CDR3 amino acids: CASSPGTIYEQYF. Written as DNA, the CDR3 is TGTGCCAGCAGCCCAGGGACTATCTACGAGCAGTACTTC.

This clone was seen once. The chain has TRBV10-2 and TRBJ2-2; 7 bases agree with TRBD2. This CDR3 comprises 15 residues. Germline-derived CDR1 and CDR2 are WSHSY and SAAADI. The V segment lost 3 bases and the J segment 5 bases; nucleotides outside the gene matches: 6. Here the CDR3 reads CASSDGAGRTGELFF. In DNA, the CDR3 is TGCGCCAGCAGTGATGGAGCGGGAAGGACCGGGGAGCTGTTTTTT.

This clone was seen only once. The chain carries TRBV5-4 and TRBJ2-7; D might be TRBD1 (6 bases). Trimming took 4 bases from V and 2 from J, leaving 16 bases between them. Germline V gene sequence: CDR1 SGHNT, CDR2 YYREEE (reference sequence). The CDR3 is made up of 15 amino acids. The CDR3 region has the DNA TGTGCCAGCAGCCGCAGGGACATTCGGGCCTACGAGCAGTACTTC. This sequence encodes CASSRRDIRAYEQYF.

The gene calls are TRBV28 and TRBJ1-1; D possibly corresponds to TRBD1 (5 bases). Between the trimmed V and J ends, which lost 6 bases and 4 bases, there was a span of 27 bases. CDR3 size: 18 residues. From germline, CDR1 is MDHEN and CDR2 SYDVKM. As DNA, the CDR3 is TGTGCCAGCAGCCCCGGGGGGGTGGCAGGGATTAAGATCACTGAAGCTTTCTTT. It translates to CASSPGGVAGIKITEAFF. The entire variable domain, with the rest obtained from reference TRBV28 and TRBJ1-1, is as follows: DVKVTQSSRYLVKRTGEKVFLECVQDMDHENMFWYRQDPGLGLRLIYFSYDVKMKEKGDIPEGYSVSREKKERFSLILESASTNQTSMYLCASSPGGVAGIKITEAFFGQGTRLTVV.

The chain is built from TRBV7-9 and TRBJ2-7, with TRBD2 matching 11 bases. The V segment lost 5 bases and the J segment 1 base; nucleotides outside the gene matches: 4. This CDR3 is built from 15 residues. Germline CDR1 and CDR2: SEHNR and FQNEAQ (reference sequence). The CDR3, as DNA: TGTGCCAGCAGCCAGACTAGCGGGGAATCCTACGAGCAGTACTTC. Its protein product is CASSQTSGESYEQYF.

This clone came up a few times. The chain links TRBV5-1 to TRBJ1-1; perhaps TRBD1 as D (5 bases). Germline V lookup: CDR1 SGHRS, CDR2 YFSETQ. The CDR3 length is 12 residues. Trimming cost V 0 bases and J 8 bases, with 8 bases left between them. Here the CDR3 DNA reads TGCGCCAGCAGCTTGGGGGCAGGGGAAGCTTTCTTT. Encoded protein: CASSLGAGEAFF.

Details on this clone: Other nucleotide sequences in the sample specify the same CDR3. This chain connects TRBV7-9 to TRBJ2-7, with D possibly TRBD1 on 6 matching bases. V was shortened by 4 bases and J by 4 bases, with 8 bases between the two germline ends. The CDR3 is 12 amino acids. Germline V gene sequence: CDR1 SEHNR, CDR2 FQNEAQ (reference sequence). CDR3 protein: CASSSQGYEQYF. In nucleotides, the CDR3 is TGTGCCAGCAGCTCTCAGGGGTACGAGCAGTACTTC.

The rearrangement links TRBV21-1 to TRBJ2-5; the table's TRBD2 call for D was not verified on the DNA. TRBV21-1 is a pseudogene locus. This CDR3 is built from 15 residues. CDR3 amino acids: CASSGSRTSGREQYF. CDR3 sequence (DNA): TGTGCCAGCAGCGGCTCTCGGACTAGCGGGAGAGAGCAGTACTTC.

The chain uses TRBV11-2 and TRBJ2-3; TRBD2 agrees at 7 bases. This CDR3 has 14 residues. Trimming cost V 4 bases and J 4 bases; bases outside gene matches: 5. Looked up from germline, CDR1 is SGHAT and CDR2 is FQNNGV. For the CDR3, the DNA is TGTGCCAGCAGCTCCGGGACTACGGCAGATACGCAGTATTTT. Protein product: CASSSGTTADTQYF.